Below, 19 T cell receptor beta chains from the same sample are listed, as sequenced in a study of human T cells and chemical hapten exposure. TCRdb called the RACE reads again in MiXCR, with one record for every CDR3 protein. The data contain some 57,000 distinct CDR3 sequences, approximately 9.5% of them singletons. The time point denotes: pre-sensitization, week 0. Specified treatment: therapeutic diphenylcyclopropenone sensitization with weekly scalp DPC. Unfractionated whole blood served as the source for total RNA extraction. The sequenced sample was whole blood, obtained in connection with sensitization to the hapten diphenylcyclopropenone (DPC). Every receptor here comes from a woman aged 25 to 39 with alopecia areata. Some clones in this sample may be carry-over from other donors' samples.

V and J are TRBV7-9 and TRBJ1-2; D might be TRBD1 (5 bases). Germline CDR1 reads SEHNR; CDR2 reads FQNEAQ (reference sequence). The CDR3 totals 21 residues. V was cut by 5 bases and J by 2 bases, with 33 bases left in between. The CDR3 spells CASSQVGPGREGSVGNYGYTF. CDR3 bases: TGTGCCAGCAGCCAAGTGGGTCCGGGCAGGGAAGGAAGCGTAGGAAACTATGGCTACACCTTC.

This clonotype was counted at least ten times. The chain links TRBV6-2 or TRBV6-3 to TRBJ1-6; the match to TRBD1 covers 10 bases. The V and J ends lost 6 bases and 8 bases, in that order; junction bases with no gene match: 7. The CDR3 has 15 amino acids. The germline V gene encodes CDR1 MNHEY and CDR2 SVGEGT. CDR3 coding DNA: TGTGCCAGCAGAGCCGGGACAGGGGACGATTCACCCCTCCACTTT. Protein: CASRAGTGDDSPLHF.

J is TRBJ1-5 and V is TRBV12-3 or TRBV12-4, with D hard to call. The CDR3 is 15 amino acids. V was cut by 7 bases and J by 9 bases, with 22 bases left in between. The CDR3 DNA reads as TGTGCCAGCACTCGGGCCGGTGGCGGGGAGGCGCCCCAGCATTTT. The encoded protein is CASTRAGGGEAPQHF.

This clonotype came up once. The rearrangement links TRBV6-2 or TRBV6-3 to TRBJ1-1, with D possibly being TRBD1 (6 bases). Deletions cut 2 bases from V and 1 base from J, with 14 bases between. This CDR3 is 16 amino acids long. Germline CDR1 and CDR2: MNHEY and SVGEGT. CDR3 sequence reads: CASSYRGANGNTEAFF. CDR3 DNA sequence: TGTGCCAGCAGTTACCGGGGGGCGAACGGGAACACTGAAGCTTTCTTT.

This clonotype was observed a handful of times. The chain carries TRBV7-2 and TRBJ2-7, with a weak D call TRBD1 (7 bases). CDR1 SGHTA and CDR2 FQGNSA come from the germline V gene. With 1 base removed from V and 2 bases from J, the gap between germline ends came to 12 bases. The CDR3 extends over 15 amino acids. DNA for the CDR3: TGTGCCAGCAGCTTAGAGGCCAGGGGGGCCTACGAGCAGTACTTC. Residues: CASSLEARGAYEQYF. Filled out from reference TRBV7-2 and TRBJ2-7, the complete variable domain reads GAGVSQSPSNKVTEKGKDVELRCDPISGHTALYWYRQSLGQGLEFLIYFQGNSAPDKSGLPSDRFSAERTGGSVSTLTIQRTQQEDSAVYLCASSLEARGAYEQYFGPGTRLTVT.

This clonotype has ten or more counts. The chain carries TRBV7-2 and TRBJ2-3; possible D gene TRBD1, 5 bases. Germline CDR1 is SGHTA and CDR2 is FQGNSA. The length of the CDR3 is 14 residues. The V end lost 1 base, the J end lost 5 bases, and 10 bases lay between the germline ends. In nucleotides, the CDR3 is TGTGCCAGCAGCTTAGATCAGGGTGTAGATACGCAGTATTTT. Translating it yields CASSLDQGVDTQYF.

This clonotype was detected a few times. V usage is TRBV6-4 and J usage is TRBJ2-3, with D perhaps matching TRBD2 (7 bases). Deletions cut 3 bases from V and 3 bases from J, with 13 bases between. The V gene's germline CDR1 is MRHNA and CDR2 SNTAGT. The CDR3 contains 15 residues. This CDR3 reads CASSEGGGHTDTQYF. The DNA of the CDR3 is TGTGCCAGCAGTGAAGGCGGGGGCCATACAGATACGCAGTATTTT.

CDR3: CAWSTSGGPTGELFF. CDR3 nucleotides: TGTGCCTGGAGTACTAGCGGGGGTCCTACCGGGGAGCTGTTTTTT. The genes are TRBV30 and TRBJ2-2; 11 bases fit TRBD2. V lost 2 bases to trimming and J lost 5 bases; unmatched junction nucleotides: 4. Germline CDR1 GTSNPN, CDR2 SVGIG (reference sequence). The CDR3 runs to 15 residues.

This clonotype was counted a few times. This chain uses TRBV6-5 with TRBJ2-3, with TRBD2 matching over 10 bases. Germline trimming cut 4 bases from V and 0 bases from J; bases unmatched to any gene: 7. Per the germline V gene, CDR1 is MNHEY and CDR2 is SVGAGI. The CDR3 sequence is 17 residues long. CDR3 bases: TGTGCCAGCAGTTCCCTAGCGGGGGTCACTAGCACAGATACGCAGTATTTT. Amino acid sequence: CASSSLAGVTSTDTQYF.

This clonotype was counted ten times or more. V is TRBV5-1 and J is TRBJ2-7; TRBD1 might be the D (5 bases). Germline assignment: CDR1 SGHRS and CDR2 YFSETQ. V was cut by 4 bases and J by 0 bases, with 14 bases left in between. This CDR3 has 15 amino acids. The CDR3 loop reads CASSTAGLHSYEQYF. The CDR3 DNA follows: TGCGCCAGCAGCACCGCAGGGCTCCACTCCTACGAGCAGTACTTC.

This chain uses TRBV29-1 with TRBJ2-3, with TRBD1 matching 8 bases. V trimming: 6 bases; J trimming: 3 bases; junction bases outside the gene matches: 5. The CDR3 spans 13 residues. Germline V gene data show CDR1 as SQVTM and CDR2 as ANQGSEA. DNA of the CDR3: TGCAGCGTGGGGGACAGGAGTACAGATACGCAGTATTTT. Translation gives CSVGDRSTDTQYF.

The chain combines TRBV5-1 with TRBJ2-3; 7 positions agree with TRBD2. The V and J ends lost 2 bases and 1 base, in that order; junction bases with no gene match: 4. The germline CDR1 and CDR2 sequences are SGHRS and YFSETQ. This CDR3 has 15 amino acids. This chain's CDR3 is CASSFTSGGTDTQYF. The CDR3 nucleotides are TGCGCCAGCAGCTTTACCAGCGGGGGCACAGATACGCAGTATTTT.

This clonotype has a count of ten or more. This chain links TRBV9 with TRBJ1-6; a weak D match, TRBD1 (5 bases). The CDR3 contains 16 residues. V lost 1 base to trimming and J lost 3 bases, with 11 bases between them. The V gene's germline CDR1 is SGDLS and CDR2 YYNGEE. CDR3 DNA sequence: TGTGCCAGCAGCGTAAACCGGGACGGCTATAATTCACCCCTCCACTTT. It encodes CASSVNRDGYNSPLHF.

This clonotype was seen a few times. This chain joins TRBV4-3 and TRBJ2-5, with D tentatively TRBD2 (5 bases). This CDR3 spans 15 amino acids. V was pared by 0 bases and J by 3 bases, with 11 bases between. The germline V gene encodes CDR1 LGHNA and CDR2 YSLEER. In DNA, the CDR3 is TGCGCCAGCAGCCAAGAGTTCGCGGGCGAAGAGACCCAGTACTTC. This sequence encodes CASSQEFAGEETQYF.

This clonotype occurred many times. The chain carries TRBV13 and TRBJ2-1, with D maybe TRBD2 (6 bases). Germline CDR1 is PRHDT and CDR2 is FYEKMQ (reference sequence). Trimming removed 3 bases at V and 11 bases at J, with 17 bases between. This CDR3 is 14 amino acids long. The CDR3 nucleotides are TGTGCCAGCAGCTTTGCGGTCCGCGCGGGGAAGCAGTTCTTC. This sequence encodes CASSFAVRAGKQFF.

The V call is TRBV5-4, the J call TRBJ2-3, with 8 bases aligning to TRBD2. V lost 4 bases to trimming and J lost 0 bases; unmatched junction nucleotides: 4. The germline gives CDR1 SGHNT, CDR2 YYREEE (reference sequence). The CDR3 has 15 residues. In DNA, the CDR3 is TGTGCCAGCAGCGAAACTAGCGGAAGCACAGATACGCAGTATTTT. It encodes CASSETSGSTDTQYF. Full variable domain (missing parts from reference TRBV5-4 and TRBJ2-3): ETGVTQSPTHLIKTRGQQVTLRCSSQSGHNTVSWYQQALGQGPQFIFQYYREEENGRGNFPPRFSGLQFPNYSSELNVNALELDDSALYLCASSETSGSTDTQYFGPGTRLTVL.

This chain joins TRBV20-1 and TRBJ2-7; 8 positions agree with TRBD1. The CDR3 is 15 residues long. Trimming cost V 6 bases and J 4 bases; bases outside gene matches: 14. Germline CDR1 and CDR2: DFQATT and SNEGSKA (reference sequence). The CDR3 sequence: CSASRSGTGLYEQYF. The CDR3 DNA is TGCAGTGCCAGTAGGTCCGGGACAGGACTATACGAGCAGTACTTC.

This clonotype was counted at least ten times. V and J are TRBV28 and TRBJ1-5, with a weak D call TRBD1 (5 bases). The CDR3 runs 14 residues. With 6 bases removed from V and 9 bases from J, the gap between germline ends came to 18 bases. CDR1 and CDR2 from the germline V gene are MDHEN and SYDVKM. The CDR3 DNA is TGTGCCAGCAGGCGGACCGGGGCCGGTGGGCCCCAGCATTTT. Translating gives CASRRTGAGGPQHF.

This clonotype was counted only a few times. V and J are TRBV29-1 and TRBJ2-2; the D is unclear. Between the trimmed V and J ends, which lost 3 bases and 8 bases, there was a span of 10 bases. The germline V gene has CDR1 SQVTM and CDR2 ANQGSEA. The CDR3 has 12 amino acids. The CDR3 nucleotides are TGCAGCGTTGACTTGGGCCGGGGGGAGCTGTTTTTT. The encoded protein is CSVDLGRGELFF.